This T cell receptor beta chain was identified during a study of shared clonotypes between healthy human individuals. Around 32,000 T cell genomes (approximately 300 ng DNA) went into each PBMC replicate. Sequencing used immunoSEQ multiplex PCR; TCRdb keeps in-frame clones, though not all of them. The sample carries about half a million clones, roughly 85% recorded once. Healthy HIV-negative adults with no recent acute infections or vaccinations were recruited as donors. This CDR3 spans 13 amino acids. Germline assignment: CDR1 SGHDT and CDR2 YYEEEE. V shed 5 bases and J shed 0 bases, with 8 bases lying between them.

Sample: PBMCs. The TCR was taken from a woman aged 40 to 50 in good health. Some clones in this sample may be carry-over from other donors' samples. The chain recombines TRBV5-6 with TRBJ2-5; D remains unclear. The CDR3 DNA reads as TGTGCCAGCAGATATCTAAACCAAGAGACCCAGTACTTC. Its translation is CASRYLNQETQYF. Full variable domain (rest looked up from reference TRBV5-6 and TRBJ2-5): DAGVTQSPTHLIKTRGQQVTLRCSPKSGHDTVSWYQQALGQGPQFIFQYYEEEERQRGNFPDRFSGHQFPNYSSELNVNALLLGDSALYLCASRYLNQETQYFGPGTRLLVL.